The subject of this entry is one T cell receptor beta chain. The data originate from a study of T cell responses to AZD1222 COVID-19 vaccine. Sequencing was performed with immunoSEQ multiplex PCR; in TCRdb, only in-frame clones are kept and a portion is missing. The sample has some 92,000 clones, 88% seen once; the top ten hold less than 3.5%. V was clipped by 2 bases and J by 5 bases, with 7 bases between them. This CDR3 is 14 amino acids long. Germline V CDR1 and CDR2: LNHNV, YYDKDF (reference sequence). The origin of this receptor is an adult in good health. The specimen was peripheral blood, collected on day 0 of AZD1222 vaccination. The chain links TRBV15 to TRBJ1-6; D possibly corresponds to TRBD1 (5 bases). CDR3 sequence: CATSRQGDNSPLHF. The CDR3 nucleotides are TGTGCCACCAGCAGACAGGGAGATAATTCACCCCTCCACTTT.